The clone carrying this T cell receptor beta chain was counted a few times. The data were taken from a study of T cells after yellow fever vaccination. One entry per CDR3 protein results from TCRdb running MiXCR on the 5' RACE reads. Of about 85,000 distinct CDR3 sequences detected, approximately 12% appear once; the ten largest clones hold around 23%. In germline, CDR1 is SNHLY, CDR2 FYNNEI. The CDR3 spans 8 residues. Trimming removed 3 bases from V and 12 bases from J, with 0 bases in between. The TCR sequence derives from a man aged 18-30 years who received the YFV17D yellow fever vaccine. The sample was CD8+ T cells not binding an NS4B(214-222) dextramer, sorted from PBMCs, taken approximately 22 days after the first yellow fever vaccination. The chain carries TRBV2 and TRBJ2-1; unclear D gene. The CDR3 sequence: CASSEQFF. CDR3 nucleotide sequence: TGTGCCAGCAGTGAGCAGTTCTTC. Filled out from reference TRBV2 and TRBJ2-1, the complete variable domain reads EPEVTQTPSHQVTQMGQEVILRCVPISNHLYFYWYRQILGQKVEFLVSFYNNEISEKSEIFDDQFSVERPDGSNFTLKIRSTKLEDSAMYFCASSEQFFGPGTRLTVL.